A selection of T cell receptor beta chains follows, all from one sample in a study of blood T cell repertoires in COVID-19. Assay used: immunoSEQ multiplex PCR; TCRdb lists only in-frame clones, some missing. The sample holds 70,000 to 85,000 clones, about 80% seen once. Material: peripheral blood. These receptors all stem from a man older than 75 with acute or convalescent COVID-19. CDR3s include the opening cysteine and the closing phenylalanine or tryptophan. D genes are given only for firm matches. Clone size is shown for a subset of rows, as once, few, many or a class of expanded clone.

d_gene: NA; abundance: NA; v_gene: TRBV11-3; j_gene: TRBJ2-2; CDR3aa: CASSLVVGAANTGELFF; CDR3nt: TGTGCCAGCAGCTTAGTAGTGGGGGCGGCCAACACCGGGGAGCTGTTTTTT
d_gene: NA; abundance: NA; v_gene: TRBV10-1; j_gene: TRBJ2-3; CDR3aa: CASSDGGSGADTQYF; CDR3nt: TGCGCCAGCAGTGATGGGGGGAGTGGTGCAGATACGCAGTATTTT
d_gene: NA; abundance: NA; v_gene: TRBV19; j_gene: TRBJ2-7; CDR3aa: CASSKLGGFEQYF; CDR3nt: TGTGCCAGTAGCAAGCTGGGGGGATTCGAGCAGTACTTC
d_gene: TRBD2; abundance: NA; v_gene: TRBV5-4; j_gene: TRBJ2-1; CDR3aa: CASSDGGANEQFF; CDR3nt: TGTGCCAGCAGCGACGGGGGGGCCAATGAGCAGTTCTTC
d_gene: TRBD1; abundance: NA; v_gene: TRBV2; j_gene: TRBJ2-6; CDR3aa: CASRAGTGGAGANVLTF; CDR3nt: TGTGCCAGCAGGGCCGGGACAGGGGGCGCTGGGGCCAACGTCCTGACTTTC
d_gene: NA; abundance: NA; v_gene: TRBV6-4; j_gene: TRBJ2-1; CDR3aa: CASRALWRGHEDEQFF; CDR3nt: TGTGCCAGCAGGGCGTTGTGGCGGGGCCACGAAGATGAGCAGTTCTTC
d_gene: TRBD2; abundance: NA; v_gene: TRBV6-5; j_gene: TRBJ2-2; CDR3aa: CASSYGGGNTGELFF; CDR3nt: TGTGCCAGCAGTTACGGCGGGGGGAACACCGGGGAGCTGTTTTTT
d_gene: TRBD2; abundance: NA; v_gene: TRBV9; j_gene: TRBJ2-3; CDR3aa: CASSVSFSGGAVDTQYF; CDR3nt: TGTGCCAGCAGCGTATCCTTCAGCGGGGGGGCGGTAGATACGCAGTATTTT
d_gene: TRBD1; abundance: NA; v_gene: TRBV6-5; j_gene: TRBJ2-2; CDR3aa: CASIRQGAIGELFF; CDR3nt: TGTGCCAGCATAAGACAGGGGGCAATCGGGGAGCTGTTTTTT
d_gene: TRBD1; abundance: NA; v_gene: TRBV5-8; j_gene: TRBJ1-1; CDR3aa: CASSLRDRETEAFF; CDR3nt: TGTGCCAGCAGCCTACGGGACAGGGAGACTGAAGCTTTCTTT
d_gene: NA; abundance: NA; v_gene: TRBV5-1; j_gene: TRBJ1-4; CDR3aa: CASSLAGTKGEKLFF; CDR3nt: TGCGCCAGCAGCTTAGCCGGGACAAAGGGTGAAAAACTGTTTTTT
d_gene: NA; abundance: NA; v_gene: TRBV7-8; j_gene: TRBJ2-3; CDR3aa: CASTSGARGTQYF; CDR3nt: TGTGCCAGCACGTCAGGGGCTCGAGGAACGCAGTATTTT
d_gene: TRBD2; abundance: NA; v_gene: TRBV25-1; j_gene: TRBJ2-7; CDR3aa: CASSLLSGTSGGAYEQYF; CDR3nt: TGTGCCAGCAGTCTACTCTCCGGGACTAGCGGGGGGGCTTACGAGCAGTACTTC
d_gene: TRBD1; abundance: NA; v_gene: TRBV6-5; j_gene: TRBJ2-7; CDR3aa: CAIDREPIYEQYF; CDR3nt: TGTGCCATCGACAGGGAGCCAATCTACGAGCAGTACTTC
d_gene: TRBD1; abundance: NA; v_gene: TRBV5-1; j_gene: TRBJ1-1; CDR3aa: CASSLVGDRGGRRAFF; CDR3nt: TGCGCCAGCAGCCTTGTAGGGGACAGGGGAGGACGGAGGGCTTTCTTT
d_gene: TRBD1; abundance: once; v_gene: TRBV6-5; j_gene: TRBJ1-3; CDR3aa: CASRRTGFGNTIYF; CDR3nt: TGTGCCAGCAGGCGGACAGGGTTTGGAAACACCATATATTTT
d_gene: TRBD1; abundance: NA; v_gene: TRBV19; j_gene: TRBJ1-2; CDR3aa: CASSAGTGVNYGYTF; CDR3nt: TGTGCCAGTAGTGCCGGGACAGGGGTGAACTATGGCTACACCTTC
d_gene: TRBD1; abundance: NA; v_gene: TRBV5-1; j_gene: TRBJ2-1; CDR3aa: CASSLGQGANNEQFF; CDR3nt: TGCGCCAGCAGCTTGGGACAGGGGGCAAACAATGAGCAGTTCTTC
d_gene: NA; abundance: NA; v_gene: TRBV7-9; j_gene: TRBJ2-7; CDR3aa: CASSFPQSGAYEQYF; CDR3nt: TGTGCCAGCAGCTTCCCGCAGTCGGGGGCCTACGAGCAGTACTTC
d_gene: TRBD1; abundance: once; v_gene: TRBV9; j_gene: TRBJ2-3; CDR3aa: CASSALDRGRGDTQYF; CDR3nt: TGTGCCAGCAGCGCCCTTGACAGGGGGCGAGGAGATACGCAGTATTTT
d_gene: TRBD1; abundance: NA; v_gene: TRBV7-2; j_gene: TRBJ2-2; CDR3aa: CASSWDRLTGELFF; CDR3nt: TGTGCCAGCAGCTGGGACAGGCTAACCGGGGAGCTGTTTTTT
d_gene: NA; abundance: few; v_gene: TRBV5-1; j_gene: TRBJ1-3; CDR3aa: CASSVDSSGNTIYF; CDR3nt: TGCGCCAGCAGCGTGGACAGCTCTGGAAACACCATATATTTT
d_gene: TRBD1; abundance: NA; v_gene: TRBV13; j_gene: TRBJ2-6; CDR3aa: CASSSTGALSGANVLTF; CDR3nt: TGTGCCAGCAGCTCTACAGGGGCCCTCTCTGGGGCCAACGTCCTGACTTTC
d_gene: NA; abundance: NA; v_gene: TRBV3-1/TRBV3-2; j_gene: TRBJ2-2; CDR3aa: CASSPEPTNTGELFF; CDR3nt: TGTGCCAGCAGCCCTGAGCCCACGAACACCGGGGAGCTGTTTTTT
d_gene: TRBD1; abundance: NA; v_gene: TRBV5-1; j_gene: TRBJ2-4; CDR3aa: CASTLLGQGAENIQYF; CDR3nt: TGCGCCAGCACCCTGCTGGGACAGGGGGCTGAAAACATTCAGTACTTC
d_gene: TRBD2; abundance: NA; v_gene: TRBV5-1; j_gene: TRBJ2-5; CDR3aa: CASSLTPAGGQETQYF; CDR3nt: TGCGCCAGCAGCTTGACGCCAGCGGGGGGACAAGAGACCCAGTACTTC
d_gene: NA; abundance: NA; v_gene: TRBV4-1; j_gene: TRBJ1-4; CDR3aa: CASSQPPGATNEKLFF; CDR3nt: TGCGCCAGCAGCCAACCCCCAGGGGCAACTAATGAAAAACTGTTTTTT
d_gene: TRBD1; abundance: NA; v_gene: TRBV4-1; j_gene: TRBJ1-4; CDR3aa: CASSVRTGGATNEKLFF; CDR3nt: TGCGCCAGCAGCGTTAGGACAGGGGGGGCAACTAATGAAAAACTGTTTTTT